This T cell receptor beta chain appears in the sequencing data of a study of cytomegalovirus exposure and HLA in healthy donors. Study-level results: The authors later found TCR association rates varying by HLA locus, with DRB1 most and HLA-C fewest. Productive status was seen about 90% or about 30% of the time for most TCR beta V segments in an earlier analysis. TCR beta sequences numbering roughly 18,000 were associated with HLA alleles at 0.05 false discovery rate in a later analysis. The study labeled fewer than 200 TCR beta chains cytomegalovirus-associated.

Both 60 Vbeta primers and 13 Jbeta primers went into the PCR. Assay used: immunoSEQ multiplex PCR; TCRdb lists only in-frame clones, some missing. The data contain about 70,000 clones, 60% to 65% of them singletons. The CDR3 loop spans 13 amino acids. Germline-derived CDR1 and CDR2 are PRHDT and FYEKMQ (reference sequence). The V end was cut by 6 bases, the J end by 0 bases, with 8 bases between. With regard to this clone: Its antigen remains unknown.

This chain links TRBV13 with TRBJ1-1; perhaps TRBD1 as D (5 bases). Sequencing was carried out using PBMCs. The receptor was isolated from a man aged 25-45 years in good health and CMV-seronegative. CDR3 protein: CASRQDMNTEAFF. The CDR3 nucleotides are TGTGCCAGCAGGCAGGACATGAACACTGAAGCTTTCTTT.